This paragraph covers one TCR beta chain sequence. The length of the CDR3 is 13 residues. The germline V gene has CDR1 SQVTM and CDR2 ANQGSEA. V was pared by 7 bases and J by 3 bases, with 16 bases between. This entry comes from a study of blood T cell repertoires in COVID-19. Study-level background: Samples taken during acute and convalescent COVID-19 were collected in the United States, Italy and Spain.

Under the authors' procedure: Researchers report that nucleated cell counts were estimated from reference gene primer amplification. Data came from immunoSEQ multiplex PCR; TCRdb stores just in-frame clones and leaves some out. V and J calls and clone size are copied from that table; D and trimming were computed from the DNA. The sample has 80,000 or so clones; 75% to 90% are singletons. Sequenced material: peripheral blood. This receptor was identified in a human donor in a cohort sampled during active COVID-19. The genes are TRBV29-1 and TRBJ2-7; possible D gene TRBD1, 6 bases. The CDR3 DNA follows: TGCAGCGCAGTTACAGGGCCTATCTACGAGCAGTACTTC. It is translated as CSAVTGPIYEQYF.